Each of the 5 T cell receptor beta chains below was sequenced from the same sample in a study of CD8+ T cells in alopecia areata. Treatment described: oral pan-JAK inhibitor, 5-10 mg twice daily. cDNA serving as the sequencing template came from extracted, reverse transcribed RNA. Profiled with immunoSEQ multiplex PCR; TCRdb holds only in-frame clones, not every one. Among 200,000 to 250,000 clones listed, over 60% were seen once. Sequenced material: CD4+ T cells sorted from blood, taken at week 4, from a patient treated with tofacitinib. The receptors stem from a human donor with alopecia areata.

The chain links TRBV5-6 to TRBJ2-3, with a possible D match to TRBD2 (6 bases). This CDR3 comprises 14 residues. The germline CDR1 and CDR2 sequences are SGHDT and YYEEEE. V was shortened by 4 bases and J by 2 bases, with 11 bases between the two germline ends. CDR3 DNA: TGTGCCAGCAGCCGGGAGCGATTCACAGATACGCAGTATTTT. This encodes CASSRERFTDTQYF. Complete variable domain (other parts from reference TRBV5-6 and TRBJ2-3): DAGVTQSPTHLIKTRGQQVTLRCSPKSGHDTVSWYQQALGQGPQFIFQYYEEEERQRGNFPDRFSGHQFPNYSSELNVNALLLGDSALYLCASSRERFTDTQYFGPGTRLTVL.

The chain joins TRBV7-3 to TRBJ2-3; 13 nucleotides match TRBD2. V dropped 5 bases and J dropped 9; count of bases not matched to a gene: 14. The CDR3 is 17 amino acids. The V gene's germline CDR1 is SGHTA and CDR2 FQGTGA. The CDR3 DNA follows: TGTGCCAGCAGCCCCCGGGGACTAGCGGGAAGTTCAGGGACGCAGTATTTT. Its protein product is CASSPRGLAGSSGTQYF.

This rearrangement joins TRBV7-3 to TRBJ2-7, with D unclear. Between the trimmed V and J ends, which lost 0 bases and 5 bases, there was a span of 11 bases. This CDR3 spans 14 amino acids. Per germline, CDR1 SGHTA and CDR2 FQGTGA. CDR3 bases: TGTGCCAGCAGCTTAACCGGTTCCCACCACGAGCAGTACTTC. This sequence encodes CASSLTGSHHEQYF.

The V gene is TRBV10-3, the J gene TRBJ1-5, with D possibly TRBD1 on 5 matching bases. Germline V gives CDR1 ENHRY, CDR2 SYGVKD. The CDR3 length is 13 residues. In DNA form, the CDR3 reads TGTGGGGCAGGGATCGAAAGCAATCAGCCCCAGCATTTT. As protein: CGAGIESNQPQHF.

The chain employs TRBV5-6 and TRBJ1-6; a possible D gene is TRBD1 (5 bases). V shed 6 bases and J shed 0 bases, with 19 bases lying between them. Looked up from germline, CDR1 is SGHDT and CDR2 is YYEEEE. The CDR3 is 18 amino acids. The CDR3 DNA reads TGTGCCAGCACCGTGGTTAGGACATCTATCTCCTATAATTCACCCCTCCACTTT. Protein product: CASTVVRTSISYNSPLHF. The entire variable domain, with the rest obtained from reference TRBV5-6 and TRBJ1-6, is as follows: DAGVTQSPTHLIKTRGQQVTLRCSPKSGHDTVSWYQQALGQGPQFIFQYYEEEERQRGNFPDRFSGHQFPNYSSELNVNALLLGDSALYLCASTVVRTSISYNSPLHFGNGTRLTVT.